A selection of T cell receptor beta chains follows, all from one sample in a study of CD8 T cells in ankylosing spondylitis. Each CDR3 protein is one row after TCRdb ran MiXCR on the 5' RACE reads. The sample contains 500,000 or so distinct CDR3 sequences, roughly 5.2% of which appear only once. Source material: blood, either unsorted or a sorted T cell fraction (not recorded which). The receptors come from a male donor with ankylosing spondylitis. Each CDR3 is given with its conserved first and last residue. The D gene is left open where the match is weak. Expanded clones are given a class, and other clones once, few, many or no size at all.

V	D	J	length	size	CDR3	DNA
TRBV27	NA	TRBJ1-2	16	NA	CASSLGKRPSWIGYTF	TGTGCCAGCAGTTTGGGAAAGAGGCCCTCGTGGATCGGCTACACCTTC
TRBV20-1	NA	TRBJ1-5	15	many	CSAGILRGAEGPQHF	TGCAGTGCTGGGATCCTTCGGGGGGCGGAGGGGCCCCAGCATTTT
TRBV4-1	TRBD2	TRBJ2-3	15	many	CASSTTSGGTDTQYF	TGCGCCAGCAGCACGACTAGCGGAGGGACAGATACGCAGTATTTT
TRBV5-1	NA	TRBJ2-1	16	many	CASSLATGLYYNEQFF	TGCGCCAGCAGCTTGGCCACAGGGTTGTATTACAATGAGCAGTTCTTC
TRBV5-6	NA	TRBJ2-2	14	many	CASSLAPISGELFF	TGTGCCAGCAGCTTGGCTCCGATTTCCGGGGAGCTGTTTTTT
TRBV9	NA	TRBJ2-1	11	many	CASSVEVEQFF	TGTGCCAGCAGCGTAGAGGTTGAGCAGTTCTTC
TRBV5-1	NA	TRBJ2-7	16	many	CASSPGGGGENYEQYF	TGCGCCAGCAGCCCCGGAGGAGGAGGGGAAAACTACGAGCAGTACTTC
TRBV27	NA	TRBJ1-4	16	many	CASSFIGWGTNEKLFF	TGTGCCAGCAGTTTCATAGGATGGGGAACTAATGAAAAACTGTTTTTT
TRBV7-2	TRBD1	TRBJ1-1	14	many	CASSQRRGSNEAFF	TGTGCCAGCAGCCAACGCAGGGGGAGTAATGAAGCTTTCTTT
TRBV7-2	NA	TRBJ1-2	12	many	CASSLVHYGYTF	TGTGCCAGCAGCTTAGTGCACTATGGCTACACCTTC
TRBV18	TRBD1	TRBJ1-5	14	many	CASSSTGDNQPQHF	TGTGCCAGCTCATCAACAGGGGACAATCAGCCCCAGCATTTT
TRBV6-5	NA	TRBJ2-5	14	many	CASSYWDQRGTQYF	TGTGCCAGCAGTTACTGGGACCAGAGAGGGACCCAGTACTTC
TRBV6-1	NA	TRBJ1-4	15	many	CASRQPGSSNEKLFF	TGTGCCAGCAGACAACCAGGGAGTTCTAATGAAAAACTGTTTTTT
TRBV5-1	TRBD1	TRBJ2-1	15	many	CASSPPQGAVIGQFF	TGCGCCAGCAGCCCCCCACAGGGGGCGGTCATCGGGCAGTTCTTC
TRBV20-1	NA	TRBJ2-4	14	many	CSARAGTTKNIQYF	TGCAGTGCTAGGGCAGGGACGACCAAAAACATTCAGTACTTC
TRBV11-1	NA	TRBJ2-1	18	NA	CASSDRPYTTSSYNEQFF	TGTGCCAGCAGCGACCGACCCTATACTACGAGCTCCTACAATGAGCAGTTCTTC
TRBV5-5	NA	TRBJ2-5	14	few	CASSREFLQETQYF	TGTGCCAGCAGCCGCGAATTCCTCCAAGAGACCCAGTACTTC
TRBV7-2	NA	TRBJ1-1	15	many	CASSLAARSNTEAFF	TGTGCCAGCAGCTTAGCAGCAAGATCGAACACTGAAGCTTTCTTT
TRBV12-3/TRBV12-4	TRBD2	TRBJ2-1	15	many	CASSSSSGQYNEQFF	TGTGCCAGCAGTTCTTCTAGCGGGCAGTACAATGAGCAGTTCTTC
TRBV6-2/TRBV6-3	TRBD1	TRBJ2-7	15	many	CASSPPGQGIGEQYF	TGTGCCAGCAGCCCACCGGGACAGGGAATTGGCGAGCAGTACTTC
TRBV3-1	TRBD2	TRBJ2-7	16	many	CASSLTSGRFSYEQYF	TGTGCCAGCAGCCTTACTAGCGGGCGCTTCTCCTACGAGCAGTACTTC
TRBV5-1	NA	TRBJ2-7	13	many	CASSFGFAYEQYF	TGCGCCAGCAGCTTCGGGTTCGCCTACGAGCAGTACTTC
TRBV20-1	NA	TRBJ1-4	13	NA	CSARRTRVGKLFF	TGCAGTGCTAGAAGGACAAGAGTGGGAAAACTGTTTTTT
TRBV4-2	TRBD2	TRBJ2-7	19	few	CASSQDSLASREPLGEQYF	TGTGCCAGCAGCCAAGATAGCCTCGCCTCGCGGGAGCCCCTCGGTGAGCAGTACTTC
TRBV20-1	NA	TRBJ2-6	14	many	CSAGGISGANVLTF	TGCAGTGCTGGCGGTATCTCTGGGGCCAACGTCCTGACTTTC
TRBV27	TRBD1	TRBJ2-7	14	many	CASSFRTGVLEQYF	TGTGCCAGCAGTTTTCGGACAGGGGTTTTGGAGCAGTACTTC
TRBV11-2	TRBD2	TRBJ2-3	13	many	CASSFTGGNTQYF	TGTGCCAGCAGTTTCACGGGGGGAAATACGCAGTATTTT
TRBV29-1	NA	TRBJ2-5	13	many	CSVDYFGSETQYF	TGCAGCGTTGATTATTTTGGTTCGGAGACCCAGTACTTC
TRBV4-3	TRBD2	TRBJ2-2	18	many	CASSPSWQGLAGAGELFF	TGCGCCAGCAGCCCCTCCTGGCAGGGACTAGCGGGAGCCGGGGAGCTGTTTTTT
TRBV20-1	TRBD2	TRBJ2-3	15	many	CSAQSPAGVTDTQYF	TGCAGTGCTCAATCCCCAGCGGGAGTCACAGATACGCAGTATTTT
TRBV10-3	NA	TRBJ2-7	15	many	CAISDPGRTNGEQYF	TGTGCCATCAGTGACCCCGGACGGACGAACGGCGAGCAGTACTTC
TRBV27	TRBD2	TRBJ2-3	19	many	CASSPASGTSAYPPDTQYF	TGTGCCAGCAGTCCCGCTTCCGGGACTAGCGCTTATCCACCAGATACGCAGTATTTT
TRBV9	NA	TRBJ2-5	16	many	CASSAGTFFSQETQYF	TGTGCCAGCAGCGCCGGGACATTTTTTTCTCAAGAGACCCAGTACTTC
TRBV5-1	TRBD2	TRBJ2-3	15	many	CASTGTSGSADTQYF	TGCGCCAGCACCGGGACTAGCGGGAGCGCAGATACGCAGTATTTT
TRBV4-2	TRBD1	TRBJ1-4	16	many	CASSQRRQGAQEKLFF	TGTGCCAGCAGCCAACGTCGACAGGGGGCCCAGGAAAAACTGTTTTTT
TRBV7-7	NA	TRBJ2-1	11	many	CASRLRNEQFF	TGTGCTAGCAGACTACGGAATGAGCAGTTCTTC
TRBV19	NA	TRBJ1-5	14	NA	CASSLKGMGQPQHF	TGTGCCAGTAGTCTTAAGGGAATGGGCCAGCCCCAGCATTTT
TRBV7-2	NA	TRBJ1-6	13	many	CASTAGGTSPLHF	TGTGCCAGCACCGCGGGAGGGACTTCACCCCTCCACTTT
TRBV20-1	TRBD2	TRBJ2-7	13	many	CSAVASGRYEQYF	TGCAGTGCTGTCGCTAGCGGGAGGTACGAGCAGTACTTC
TRBV5-1	TRBD1	TRBJ2-7	17	many	CASSTSPTRDRGPEQYF	TGCGCCAGCAGCACAAGCCCGACACGGGACAGGGGACCCGAGCAGTACTTC
TRBV9	TRBD2	TRBJ2-1	16	many	CASSDTSGSVYNEQFF	TGTGCCAGCAGCGACACTAGCGGGAGTGTATACAATGAGCAGTTCTTC
TRBV6-2/TRBV6-3	NA	TRBJ2-3	14	many	CASSYRTVGDTQYF	TGTGCCAGCAGTTATAGGACCGTTGGAGATACGCAGTATTTT
TRBV4-3	TRBD2	TRBJ2-2	17	many	CASSQDRPSGGAGELFF	TGCGCCAGCAGCCAAGATAGGCCTAGCGGGGGTGCCGGGGAGCTGTTTTTT
TRBV29-1	NA	TRBJ1-4	14	many	CSVSDKRRDEKLFF	TGCAGCGTTTCCGACAAGAGGAGGGATGAAAAACTGTTTTTT
TRBV2	TRBD2	TRBJ2-1	14	many	CASSRGLAGPEQFF	TGTGCCAGCAGTCGTGGACTAGCGGGTCCTGAGCAGTTCTTC
TRBV12-3/TRBV12-4	TRBD2	TRBJ2-3	15	many	CASSLTRGGADTQYF	TGTGCCAGCAGTTTAACCCGGGGGGGCGCAGATACGCAGTATTTT
TRBV6-5	NA	TRBJ1-2	16	many	CASSYSGGRGNYGYTF	TGTGCCAGCAGTTACTCCGGGGGCAGGGGTAACTATGGCTACACCTTC